The clone carrying this T cell receptor beta chain was detected a few times. There are 13 residues in the CDR3. CDR1 and CDR2 (germline): MDHEN, SYDVKM. V lost 3 bases, J lost 2 bases, and 7 bases lay in between. The use of a sample-barcoded 5' primer and a J-beta primer mix characterized a second PCR of about 7 to 12 cycles. TCRdb passed the 5' RACE reads through MiXCR, listing each CDR3 protein once. This sample carries about 540,000 distinct CDR3 sequences, approximately 25% of them seen once, and the ten largest clones take roughly 9.4%. The data originate from a study of blood T cells in healthy people across ages. These records were also assigned to another study, of T cells of mothers and their children.

The source is a boy between 10 and 17 years old in good health. Sequencing used blood. The V gene is TRBV28, the J gene TRBJ2-5; D is possibly TRBD1 (6 bases). The CDR3 reads CASSFDRQETQYF. CDR3 in DNA: TGTGCCAGCAGTTTCGACAGGCAAGAGACCCAGTACTTC.